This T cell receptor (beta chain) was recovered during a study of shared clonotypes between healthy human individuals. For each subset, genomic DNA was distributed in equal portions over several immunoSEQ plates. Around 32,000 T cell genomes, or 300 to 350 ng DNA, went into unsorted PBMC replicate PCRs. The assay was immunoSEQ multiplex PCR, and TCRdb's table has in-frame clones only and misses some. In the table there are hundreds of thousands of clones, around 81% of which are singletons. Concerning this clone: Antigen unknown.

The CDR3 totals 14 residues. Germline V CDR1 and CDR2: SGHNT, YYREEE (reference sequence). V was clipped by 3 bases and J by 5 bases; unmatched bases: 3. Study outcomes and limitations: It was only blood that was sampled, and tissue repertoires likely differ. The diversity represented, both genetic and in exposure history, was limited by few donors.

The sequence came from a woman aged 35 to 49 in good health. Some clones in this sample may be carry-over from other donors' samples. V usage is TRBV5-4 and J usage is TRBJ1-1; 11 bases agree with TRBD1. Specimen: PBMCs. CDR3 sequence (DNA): TGTGCCAGCAGCTCCGGGACAGGGGGGACTGAAGCTTTCTTT. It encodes CASSSGTGGTEAFF.